This entry lists 19 T cell receptor beta chains sequenced from one sample in a study of control samples from healthy donors and cancer patients (dated by TCRdb to 2020 to 2021). Library preparation was by the immunoSEQ multiplex PCR assay. The table comes from immuneACCESS by way of TCRdb, which keeps in-frame sequences with V and J called. Part of the clones is missing from these tables; in studies checked, under half for an unresolved V gene and the rest for unknown reasons. This sample holds under 300,000 clones; over 75% were observed only once. The ten largest clones add up to 10% to 15% of the sample. Specimen: PBMCs. Receptors were obtained from a woman aged 55-70 years with lung cancer.

This chain links TRBV6-5 with TRBJ1-4; D possibly corresponds to TRBD1 (5 bases). CDR1 is MNHEY and CDR2 is SVGAGI in the germline V gene. Trimming took off 8 bases at V and 3 bases at J, with 10 bases between the two ends. This CDR3 spans 13 amino acids. The CDR3 region is CASGRVPNEKLFF. The CDR3 DNA sequence: TGTGCCAGCGGCAGGGTCCCTAATGAAAAACTGTTTTTT.

CDR3 in amino acids: CASSASGTGALEQYF. The CDR3 region has the DNA TGCGCCAGCAGCGCCAGCGGGACAGGGGCGTTAGAGCAGTACTTC. The rearrangement links TRBV5-1 to TRBJ2-7; 10 nucleotides agree with TRBD1. Germline-derived CDR1 and CDR2 are SGHRS and YFSETQ. J was trimmed by 7 bases and V by 4 bases; bases with no gene match: 11. The CDR3 extends over 15 amino acids.

The chain employs TRBV5-4 and TRBJ2-3, with D perhaps TRBD1 or TRBD2 (5 bases each). The germline V gene has CDR1 SGHNT and CDR2 YYREEE (reference sequence). The CDR3 covers 15 residues. The V end was cut by 4 bases, the J end by 2 bases, with 14 bases between. The DNA for the CDR3 is TGTGCCAGCAGCCTGCCGACGGGGCCCACAGATACGCAGTATTTT. Protein: CASSLPTGPTDTQYF.

J is TRBJ2-2 and V is TRBV9; D unclear. The germline V gene has CDR1 SGDLS and CDR2 YYNGEE. This CDR3 region has 12 residues. The V and J ends lost 4 bases and 6 bases respectively, with 7 bases between them. The CDR3 sequence: CASSPLPGELFF. The CDR3 nucleotides read TGTGCCAGCAGCCCCCTCCCCGGGGAGCTGTTTTTT.

On this clone itself: The same CDR3 can be traced to other DNA sequences in this sample. The chain is built from TRBV5-1 and TRBJ2-3; the D call may be TRBD1 or TRBD2 (5 bases each). Germline CDR1 reads SGHRS; CDR2 reads YFSETQ. Deletions cut 1 base from V and 0 bases from J, with 9 bases between. The CDR3 sequence is 15 residues long. The CDR3 bases are TGCGCCAGCAGCTTGTACGGGGCTAGCACAGATACGCAGTATTTT. This encodes CASSLYGASTDTQYF.

The chain couples TRBV4-1 to TRBJ2-3; TRBD1 aligns across 8 bases. With 2 bases clipped from V and 2 bases from J, the junction kept 6 bases outside the gene matches. Per germline, CDR1 MGHRA and CDR2 YSYEKL. The CDR3 length is 16 residues. The CDR3 here is CASSQTRTGNTDTQYF. The CDR3 DNA is TGCGCCAGCAGCCAAACGAGGACAGGGAACACAGATACGCAGTATTTT.

V is TRBV4-2 and J is TRBJ2-1; no clear D. This CDR3 region has 12 residues. Germline V gives CDR1 LGHNA, CDR2 YNFKEQ. The V end lost 1 base, the J end lost 5 bases, and 3 bases lay between the germline ends. CDR3 region: CASSQGNNEQFF. The DNA of the CDR3 is TGTGCCAGCAGCCAAGGAAACAATGAGCAGTTCTTC.

The genes are TRBV4-1 and TRBJ1-2; 7 bases agree with TRBD1. The V and J ends lost 1 base and 4 bases, in that order; junction bases with no gene match: 6. There are 15 residues in the CDR3. CDR1 and CDR2 from the germline V gene are MGHRA and YSYEKL. The CDR3 here is CASSQAGGISYGYTF. The CDR3, as DNA: TGCGCCAGCAGCCAAGCAGGGGGAATAAGCTATGGCTACACCTTC.

A remark on this clone: At one end, the junction sequence differs from germline, possibly due to a read error. The rearrangement uses TRBV7-9 and TRBJ2-7; 7 bases match TRBD1. Germline assignment: CDR1 SEHNR and CDR2 FQNEAQ (reference sequence). The length of the CDR3 is 12 residues. The CDR3 region has the DNA TGTGCCAGCAGCCTCCGTGGGACAGCTATCGATTTC. Amino acids: CASSLRGTAIDF.

The chain is built from TRBV2 and TRBJ2-3; 7 bases are a match to TRBD1. This CDR3 contains 15 residues. CDR1 is SNHLY and CDR2 is FYNNEI in the germline V gene. With 5 bases clipped from V and 2 bases from J, the junction kept 7 bases outside the gene matches. The CDR3 loop is CASSSRQGFTDTQYF. The CDR3 DNA follows: TGTGCCAGCAGTTCACGACAGGGTTTCACAGATACGCAGTATTTT.

The gene calls are TRBV2 and TRBJ2-3; D tentatively reads TRBD1 or TRBD2 (5 bases each). Deletions cut 8 bases from V and 6 bases from J, with 12 bases between. The CDR3 length is 12 residues. The germline V gene encodes CDR1 SNHLY and CDR2 FYNNEI. As DNA, the CDR3 is TGTGCCAGCCGGGGCGATGAGGATACGCAGTATTTT. It yields the protein CASRGDEDTQYF. Variable domain in full (rest from reference TRBV2 and TRBJ2-3): EPEVTQTPSHQVTQMGQEVILRCVPISNHLYFYWYRQILGQKVEFLVSFYNNEISEKSEIFDDQFSVERPDGSNFTLKIRSTKLEDSAMYFCASRGDEDTQYFGPGTRLTVL.

The chain recombines TRBV3-1 (or the pseudogene TRBV3-2) with TRBJ2-4, with TRBD1 identical over 7 bases. From germline, CDR1 is LGHDT and CDR2 YNNKEL (reference sequence). V trimming: 3 bases; J trimming: 0 bases; junction bases outside the gene matches: 8. The CDR3 sequence is 17 residues long. The CDR3 spells CASSHYRQGEAKNIQYF. Written as DNA, the CDR3 is TGTGCCAGCAGCCACTACAGACAGGGTGAAGCCAAAAACATTCAGTACTTC.

The chain carries TRBV10-3 and TRBJ1-1, with D possibly being TRBD1 (5 bases). Germline CDR1 and CDR2: ENHRY and SYGVKD. V was clipped by 11 bases and J by 0 bases, with 13 bases between them. The CDR3 has 13 amino acids. The CDR3 nucleotides read TGTGCCGCCAAGACCAGGGTGAACACTGAAGCTTTCTTT. It is translated as CAAKTRVNTEAFF.

This clone was recorded only once. V is TRBV19 and J is TRBJ2-7; D gene ambiguous. The length of the CDR3 is 11 residues. Trimming left V 10 bases short and J 4 bases short, with 11 bases between. Per germline, CDR1 LNHDA and CDR2 SQIVND (reference sequence). This chain's CDR3 is CATEVRYEQYF. CDR3 DNA: TGTGCCACCGAAGTACGATACGAGCAGTACTTC.

The chain couples TRBV12-3 or TRBV12-4 to TRBJ2-5; D is ambiguous. The V gene lost 3 bases and the J gene lost 1 base, with 6 bases spanning the gap. The CDR3 has 13 amino acids. The CDR3 nucleotides read TGTGCCAGCAGTTTGGGGATCCAAGAGACCCAGTACTTC. Amino acid sequence: CASSLGIQETQYF.

This clone has a single count. This sequence joins TRBV11-2 and TRBJ2-5; D gene unclear. The CDR3 spans 13 residues. Germline V CDR1 and CDR2: SGHAT, FQNNGV. Trimming took 2 bases from V and 1 from J, leaving 5 bases between them. DNA for the CDR3: TGTGCCAGCAGCTTAAACTCCCAAGAGACCCAGTACTTC. It is translated as CASSLNSQETQYF.

The chain employs TRBV27 and TRBJ1-1, with D possibly matching TRBD1 (5 bases). Trimming cost V 6 bases and J 4 bases, with 15 bases left between them. Germline V gene data show CDR1 as MNHEY and CDR2 as SMNVEV (reference sequence). The CDR3 is 14 amino acids. The CDR3 coding sequence is TGTGCCAGCAGCCCTCGCCCGGGGGGCACTGAAGCTTTCTTT. It is translated as CASSPRPGGTEAFF.

The V call is TRBV10-3, the J call TRBJ2-3; TRBD1 matches at 8 bases. Germline CDR1 is ENHRY and CDR2 is SYGVKD. J was trimmed by 5 bases and V by 3 bases; bases with no gene match: 7. The CDR3 sequence is 15 residues long. CDR3 in DNA: TGTGCCATCAGTGAAGGGCAGGGGGCGAAAGATACGCAGTATTTT. Protein: CAISEGQGAKDTQYF.

The V and J genes are TRBV12-3 or TRBV12-4 and TRBJ1-1, with 10 bases matching TRBD1. CDR3 length equals 13 residues. V lost 6 bases to trimming and J lost 4 bases; unmatched junction nucleotides: 2. CDR3 loop: CASSRDRGTEAFF. CDR3 in DNA: TGTGCCAGCAGCCGGGACAGGGGCACTGAAGCTTTCTTT.